This entry is about one T cell receptor beta chain. Its cognate antigen is unknown. Measured with immunoSEQ multiplex PCR; TCRdb has only the in-frame clones, and not every one. Seen here are about 94,000 clones, more than 85% observed once, and the top ten hold 0.35% to 0.55%. The data stem from a study of Tregs in tolerant kidney transplant recipients. Study information: Recipients received nonmyeloablative bone marrow transplants from related graft donors, with transient mixed chimerism.

General study results and limits: The most relevant donor-specific Treg TCRbeta repertoire apparently came from expansion with activated donor B cells. Donor-specific Treg expansion exceeded global Treg expansion in tolerant patients, suggesting antigen drive.

V was pared by 4 bases and J by 4 bases, with 8 bases between. The CDR3 extends over 12 amino acids. The germline gives CDR1 SQVTM, CDR2 ANQGSEA. Unstimulated regulatory T cells (CD4+CD25+CD127-), CD4+CD25- non-regulatory cells, CD4 and CD8 cells were FACS-sorted from thawed PBMCs. The specimen was CD4+ T cells from blood, collected before the transplant. V gene TRBV29-1 combines with J gene TRBJ1-5; D is unclear. This TCR derives from a human donor who received a combined kidney and bone marrow transplant. The CDR3 spells CSVGGGNQPQHF. The CDR3, as DNA: TGCAGCGTTGGGGGAGGGAATCAGCCCCAGCATTTT.